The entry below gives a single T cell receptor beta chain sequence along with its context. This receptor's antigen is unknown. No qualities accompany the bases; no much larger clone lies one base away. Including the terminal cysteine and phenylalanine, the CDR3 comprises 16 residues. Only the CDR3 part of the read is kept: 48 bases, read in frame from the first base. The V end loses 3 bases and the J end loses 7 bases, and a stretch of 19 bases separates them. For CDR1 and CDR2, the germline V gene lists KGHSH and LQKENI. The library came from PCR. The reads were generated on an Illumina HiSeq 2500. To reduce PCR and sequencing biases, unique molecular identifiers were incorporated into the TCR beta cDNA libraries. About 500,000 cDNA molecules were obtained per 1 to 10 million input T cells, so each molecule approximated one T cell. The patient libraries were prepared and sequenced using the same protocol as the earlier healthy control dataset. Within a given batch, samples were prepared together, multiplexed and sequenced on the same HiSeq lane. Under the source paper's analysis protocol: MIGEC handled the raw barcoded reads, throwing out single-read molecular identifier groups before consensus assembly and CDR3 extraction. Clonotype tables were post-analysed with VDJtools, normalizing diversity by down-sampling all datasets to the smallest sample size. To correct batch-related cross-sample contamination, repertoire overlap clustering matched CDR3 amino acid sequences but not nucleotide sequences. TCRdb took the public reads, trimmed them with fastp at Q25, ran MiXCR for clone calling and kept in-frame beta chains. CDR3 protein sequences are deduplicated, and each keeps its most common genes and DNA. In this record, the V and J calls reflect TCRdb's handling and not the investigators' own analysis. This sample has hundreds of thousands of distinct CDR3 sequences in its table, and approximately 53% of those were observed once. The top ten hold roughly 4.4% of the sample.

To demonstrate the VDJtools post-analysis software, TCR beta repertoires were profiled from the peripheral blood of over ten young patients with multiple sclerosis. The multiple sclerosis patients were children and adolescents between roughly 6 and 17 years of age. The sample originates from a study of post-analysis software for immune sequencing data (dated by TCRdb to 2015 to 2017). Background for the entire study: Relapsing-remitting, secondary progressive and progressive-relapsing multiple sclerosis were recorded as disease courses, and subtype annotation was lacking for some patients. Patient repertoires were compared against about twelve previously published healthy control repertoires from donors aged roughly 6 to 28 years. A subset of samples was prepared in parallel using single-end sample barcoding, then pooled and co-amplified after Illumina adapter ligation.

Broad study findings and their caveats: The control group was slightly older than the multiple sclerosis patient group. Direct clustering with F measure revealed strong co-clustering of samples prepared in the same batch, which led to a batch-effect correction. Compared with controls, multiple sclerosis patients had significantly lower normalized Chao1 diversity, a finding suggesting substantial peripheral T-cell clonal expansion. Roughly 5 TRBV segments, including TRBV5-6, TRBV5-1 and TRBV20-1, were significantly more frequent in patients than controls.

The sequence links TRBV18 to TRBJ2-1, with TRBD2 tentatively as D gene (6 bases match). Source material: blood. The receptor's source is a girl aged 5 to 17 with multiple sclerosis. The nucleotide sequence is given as TGTGCCAGCTCACCGGGGGGACTGGCGGGATGGAATGAGCAGTTCTTC. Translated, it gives CASSPGGLAGWNEQFF.